This entry describes one T cell receptor (beta chain). The antigen is unknown. UMI-tagged 5'RACE template switching yielded the TCR beta cDNA. Following a re-call of the 5' RACE reads, TCRdb has one entry per CDR3 protein and lacks DNA. Recorded for this sample: a few hundred thousand distinct CDR3 sequences. The data derive from a study of T cells expressing NK-cell markers. Study information: According to the study, TCR beta repertoires originated from sorted CD3+CD56+NKG2C+, CD3+CD56+NKG2C- and CD3+CD56-NKG2C+ T cells. Broader study findings: In several donors, these clonotypes also led the CD3+CD56-NKG2C+ fraction.

The CDR3 covers 11 residues. Germline loops: CDR1 SQVTM, CDR2 ANQGSEA. The rearrangement uses TRBV29-1 and TRBJ1-4. This sequence originates from a man aged 18 to 69 in good health. Sequenced sample: blood T cells: a sorted CD56 or NKG2C T cell subset, CD4+ or CD8+ T cells, or bulk PBMC T cells (not recorded which). CDR3 sequence: CSVRFNEKLFF.